These 12 T cell receptor beta chains originate from one sample sequenced in a study of identifying expanded T cells in peripheral blood (dated 2019 in TCRdb). The library was prepared using the immunoSEQ multiplex PCR assay. Here the immuneACCESS table is served through TCRdb, limited to in-frame sequences with V and J called. Missing clones are a known gap in these copies; in checked studies unresolved V genes cover under half, and the rest lacks a known reason. Counted in this sample were 91,000 or so clones; 88% of them appeared once. Together, the top ten hold about 3.9% of the sample. The sequenced sample consisted of blood. The receptors come from a person between 18 and 69 years old in good health.

This chain uses TRBV28 with TRBJ1-5; a possible D gene is TRBD1 (6 bases). CDR1 and CDR2 (germline): MDHEN, SYDVKM. The CDR3 contains 15 residues. V was shortened by 3 bases and J by 1 base, with 10 bases between the two germline ends. The CDR3 protein is CASSLPGASNQPQHF. The DNA of the CDR3 is TGTGCCAGCAGTTTGCCGGGGGCGAGCAATCAGCCCCAGCATTTT. Looking up the rest from reference TRBV28 and TRBJ1-5 gives the full variable domain: DVKVTQSSRYLVKRTGEKVFLECVQDMDHENMFWYRQDPGLGLRLIYFSYDVKMKEKGDIPEGYSVSREKKERFSLILESASTNQTSMYLCASSLPGASNQPQHFGDGTRLSIL.

In its sample, this clone was seen a few times. This chain connects TRBV27 to TRBJ1-3; TRBD1 matches at 7 bases. With V trimmed by 5 bases and J by 4 bases, 5 bases remained unmatched. The germline V gene encodes CDR1 MNHEY and CDR2 SMNVEV (reference sequence). The CDR3 spans 14 residues. The CDR3, as DNA: TGTGCCAGCAGTCCGGGGACAGCGGGAAACACCATATATTTT. The encoded protein is CASSPGTAGNTIYF.

The V and J genes are TRBV11-2 and TRBJ1-4; 7 bases are a match to TRBD1. Germline V gives CDR1 SGHAT, CDR2 FQNNGV. Germline trimming cut 1 base from V and 4 bases from J; bases unmatched to any gene: 6. The CDR3 covers 16 residues. The CDR3 bases are TGTGCCAGCAGCTTAGGACAGGGTTACGGTAATGAAAAACTGTTTTTT. Residues: CASSLGQGYGNEKLFF.

V usage is TRBV6-5 and J usage is TRBJ1-2; 8 bases are shared with TRBD1. This CDR3 comprises 13 residues. V lost 6 bases, J lost 6 bases, and 6 bases stayed unmatched. CDR1 and CDR2 from the germline V gene are MNHEY and SVGAGI. This chain's CDR3 is CASSHRGLDGYTF. The CDR3 DNA reads TGTGCCAGCAGCCACAGGGGGTTGGATGGCTACACCTTC.

The chain uses TRBV5-6 and TRBJ1-5, with a tentative D call TRBD1 (5 bases). Germline V gives CDR1 SGHDT, CDR2 YYEEEE. V gave up 4 bases and J gave up 4 bases, with 12 bases separating them. This CDR3 is built from 14 residues. The CDR3 region is CASSIQGWNQPQHF. In DNA, the CDR3 is TGTGCCAGCAGCATTCAGGGTTGGAATCAGCCCCAGCATTTT.

The chain links TRBV29-1 to TRBJ2-7, with D possibly being TRBD2 (5 bases). Germline loops: CDR1 SQVTM, CDR2 ANQGSEA. CDR3 length equals 12 residues. Deletions cut 0 bases from V and 3 bases from J, with 6 bases between. Here the CDR3 DNA reads TGCAGCGTTGAAGAGGCGGGCTACGAGCAGTACTTC. Protein: CSVEEAGYEQYF.

This sequence joins TRBV5-6 and TRBJ2-1, with 11 positions matching TRBD2. CDR1 and CDR2 (germline): SGHDT, YYEEEE. With V trimmed by 5 bases and J by 5 bases, 6 bases remained unmatched. This CDR3 has 15 amino acids. The CDR3 DNA follows: TGTGCCAGCAGACAGACTAGCGGGGCCGACAATGAGCAGTTCTTC. Protein sequence: CASRQTSGADNEQFF.

V usage is TRBV7-3 and J usage is TRBJ2-7; 7 bases fit TRBD2. With 2 bases clipped from V and 7 bases from J, the junction kept 5 bases outside the gene matches. Germline loops: CDR1 SGHTA, CDR2 FQGTGA. This CDR3 is built from 13 residues. CDR3 sequence reads: CASSLHQRGEQYF. The CDR3 DNA follows: TGTGCCAGCAGCTTACACCAGCGGGGAGAGCAGTACTTC.

The J gene is TRBJ2-3, the V gene TRBV18; 10 nucleotides agree with TRBD2. J lost 0 bases, V lost 1 base, and 1 base had no gene match. This CDR3 is built from 16 residues. Germline values: CDR1 KGHSH, CDR2 LQKENI. The CDR3 loop is CASSPRTSGSTDTQYF. CDR3 sequence (DNA): TGTGCCAGCTCACCACGGACTAGCGGTAGCACAGATACGCAGTATTTT.

J is TRBJ2-7 and V is TRBV6-5; no reliable D call. V was pared by 3 bases and J by 2 bases, with 5 bases between. CDR3 length: 12 amino acids. From germline, CDR1 is MNHEY and CDR2 SVGAGI. The CDR3: CASSYSTYEQYF. The CDR3 DNA reads as TGTGCCAGCAGTTATTCTACCTACGAGCAGTACTTC.

About this clone itself: At one of its ends the junction is not consistent with the germline gene, which may arise from a read error. J is TRBJ2-5 and V is TRBV28; weak D call: TRBD1 (6 bases). Germline values: CDR1 MDHEN, CDR2 SYDVKM. The CDR3 contains 13 residues. The CDR3 is CTSSQGHQETQYF. DNA of the CDR3: TGTACCAGCAGCCAGGGACATCAAGAGACCCAGTACTTC. Using reference TRBV28 and TRBJ2-5 for the parts outside the CDR3, the full variable domain is DVKVTQSSRYLVKRTGEKVFLECVQDMDHENMFWYRQDPGLGLRLIYFSYDVKMKEKGDIPEGYSVSREKKERFSLILESASTNQTSMYLCTSSQGHQETQYFGPGTRLLVL.

This clone came up a few times. The CDR3 DNA reads as TGTGCCAGCAGTGCCGAGAGGGGAGGAGGCAATCAGCCCCAGCATTTT. Amino acids: CASSAERGGGNQPQHF. The gene calls are TRBV2 and TRBJ1-5; a weak D match, TRBD1 (5 bases). The V end lost 4 bases, the J end lost 2 bases, and 15 bases lay between the germline ends. Germline CDR1 is SNHLY and CDR2 is FYNNEI. The CDR3 contains 16 residues.